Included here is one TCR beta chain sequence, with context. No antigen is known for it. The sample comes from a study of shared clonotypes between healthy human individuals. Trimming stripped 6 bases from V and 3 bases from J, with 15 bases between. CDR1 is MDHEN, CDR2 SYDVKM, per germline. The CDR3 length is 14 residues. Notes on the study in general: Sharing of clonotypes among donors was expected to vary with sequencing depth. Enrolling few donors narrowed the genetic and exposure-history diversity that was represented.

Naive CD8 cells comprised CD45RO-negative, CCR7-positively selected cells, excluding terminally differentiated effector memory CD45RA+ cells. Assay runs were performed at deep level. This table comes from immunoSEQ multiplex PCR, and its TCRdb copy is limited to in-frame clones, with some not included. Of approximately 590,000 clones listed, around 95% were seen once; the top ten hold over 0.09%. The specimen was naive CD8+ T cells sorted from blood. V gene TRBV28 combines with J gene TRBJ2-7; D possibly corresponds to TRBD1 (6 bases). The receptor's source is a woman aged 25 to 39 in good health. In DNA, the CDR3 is TGTGCCAGCAGCCTAAGGACAGCAGACTACGAGCAGTACTTC. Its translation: CASSLRTADYEQYF.